The entry below describes one T cell receptor (beta chain). What it recognizes is unknown. The entry originates in a study of identifying expanded T cells in peripheral blood. Study outcomes and limitations: Across healthy donors, higher total template counts meant significantly greater approximately 2-week count variance. Differentially abundant clones: roughly 1.3 between replicates, about 16 at 2 to 3 weeks, less than 20 at four.

Healthy donors had no documented immune events, such as infections, while sampled. TCRdb's table, derived via immunoSEQ multiplex PCR, lists solely in-frame clones and lacks some. The repertoire holds about 94,000 clones, with approximately 88% as singletons. Trimming removed 5 bases from V and 0 bases from J, with 8 bases in between. The germline V gene has CDR1 MNHNS and CDR2 SASEGT. This CDR3 is 14 amino acids long. J is TRBJ1-5 and V is TRBV6-1; tentatively, D is TRBD1 (6 bases). The sequencing input was blood. This clonotype was sampled from a person between 18 and 75 years old in good health. As DNA, the CDR3 is TGTGCCAGCAGTTGGACAGATAGCAATCAGCCCCAGCATTTT. Its translation is CASSWTDSNQPQHF.